This TCR beta chain was recovered during a study of blood T cells in healthy people across ages. Primers used in a second PCR of about 7 to 12 cycles were a sample-barcoded 5' primer and a J-beta primer mix. Using its own MiXCR run on the 5' RACE reads, TCRdb lists one record per CDR3 protein. The data contain about 800,000 distinct CDR3 sequences, around a quarter of them singletons. There are 12 residues in the CDR3. Germline CDR1 and CDR2: MGHRA and YSYEKL. These sequences were also reported in another study, on T cells of mothers and their children.

The chain carries TRBV4-1 and TRBJ2-1; tentative D call: TRBD2 (5 bases). TRBJ2-7 explains the end of the DNA better; the J call may be wrong. Sequencing used blood. The clonotype originates from a boy aged 10-17 years in good health. CDR3 DNA sequence: TGCGCCAGCAGCCAAGACCCTAGCACGCAGTACTTC. Its translation is CASSQDPSTQYF.